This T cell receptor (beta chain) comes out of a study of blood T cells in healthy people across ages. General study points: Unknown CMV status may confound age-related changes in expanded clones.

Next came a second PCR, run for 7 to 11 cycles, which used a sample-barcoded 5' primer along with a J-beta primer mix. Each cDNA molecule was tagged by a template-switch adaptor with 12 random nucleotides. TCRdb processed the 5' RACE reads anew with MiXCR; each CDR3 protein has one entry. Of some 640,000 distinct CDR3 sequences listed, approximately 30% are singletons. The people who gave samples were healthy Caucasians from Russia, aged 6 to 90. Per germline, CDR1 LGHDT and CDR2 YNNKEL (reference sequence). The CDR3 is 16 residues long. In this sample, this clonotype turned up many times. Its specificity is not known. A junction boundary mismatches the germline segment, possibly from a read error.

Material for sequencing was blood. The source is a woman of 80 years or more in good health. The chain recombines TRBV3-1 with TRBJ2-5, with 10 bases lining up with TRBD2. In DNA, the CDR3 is TGCGCCAGCAGCCAAGATATAGCGGGGGGACAAGAGACCCAGTACTTC. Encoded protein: CASSQDIAGGQETQYF.